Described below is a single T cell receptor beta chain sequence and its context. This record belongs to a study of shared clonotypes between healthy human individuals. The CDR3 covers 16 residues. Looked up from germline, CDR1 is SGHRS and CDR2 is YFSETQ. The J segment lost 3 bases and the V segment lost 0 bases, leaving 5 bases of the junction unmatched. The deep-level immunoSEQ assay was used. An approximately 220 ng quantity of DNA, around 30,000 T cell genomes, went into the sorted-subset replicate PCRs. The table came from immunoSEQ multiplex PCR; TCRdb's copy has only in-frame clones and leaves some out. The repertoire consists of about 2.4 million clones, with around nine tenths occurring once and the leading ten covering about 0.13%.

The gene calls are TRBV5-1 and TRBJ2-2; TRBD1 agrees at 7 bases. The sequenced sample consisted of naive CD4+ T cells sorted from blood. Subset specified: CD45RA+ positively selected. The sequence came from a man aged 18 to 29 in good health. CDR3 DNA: TGCGCCAGCAGCTTGGATAGGGGGCGCGACACCGGGGAGCTGTTTTTT. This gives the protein CASSLDRGRDTGELFF.